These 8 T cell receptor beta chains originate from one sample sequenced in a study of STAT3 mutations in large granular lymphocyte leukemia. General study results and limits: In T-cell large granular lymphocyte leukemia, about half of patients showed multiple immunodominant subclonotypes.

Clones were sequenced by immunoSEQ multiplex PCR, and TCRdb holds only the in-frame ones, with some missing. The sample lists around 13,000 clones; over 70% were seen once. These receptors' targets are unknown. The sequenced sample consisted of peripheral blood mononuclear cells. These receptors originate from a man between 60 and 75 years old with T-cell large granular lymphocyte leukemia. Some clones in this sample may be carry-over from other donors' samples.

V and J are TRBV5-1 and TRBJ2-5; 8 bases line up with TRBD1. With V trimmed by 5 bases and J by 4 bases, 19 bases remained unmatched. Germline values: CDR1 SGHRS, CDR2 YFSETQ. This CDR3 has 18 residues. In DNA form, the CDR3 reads TGCGCCAGCAGTTCGCCGCCGGGACAGGCTGGGAGAGGAGAGACCCAGTACTTC. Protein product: CASSSPPGQAGRGETQYF.

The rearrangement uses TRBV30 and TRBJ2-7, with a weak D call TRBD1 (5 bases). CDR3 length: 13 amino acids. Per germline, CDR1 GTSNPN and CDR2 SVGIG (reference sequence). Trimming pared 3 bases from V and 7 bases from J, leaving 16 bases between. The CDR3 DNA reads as TGTGCCTGGAGGGGCAGGGCGTCCGGGGAGCAGTACTTC. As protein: CAWRGRASGEQYF.

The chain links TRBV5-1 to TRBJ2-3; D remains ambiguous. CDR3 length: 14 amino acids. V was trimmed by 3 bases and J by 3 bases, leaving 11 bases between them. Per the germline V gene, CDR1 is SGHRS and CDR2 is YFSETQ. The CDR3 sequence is CASSSPGGTDTQYF. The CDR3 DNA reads TGCGCCAGCAGCTCCCCGGGTGGGACAGATACGCAGTATTTT.

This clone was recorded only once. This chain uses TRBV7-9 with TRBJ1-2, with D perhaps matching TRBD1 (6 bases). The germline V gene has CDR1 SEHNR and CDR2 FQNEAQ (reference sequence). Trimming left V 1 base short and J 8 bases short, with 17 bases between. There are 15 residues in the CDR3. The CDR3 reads CASSLGGRGWEGYTF. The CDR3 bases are TGTGCCAGCAGCTTAGGCGGCAGGGGATGGGAAGGCTACACCTTC.

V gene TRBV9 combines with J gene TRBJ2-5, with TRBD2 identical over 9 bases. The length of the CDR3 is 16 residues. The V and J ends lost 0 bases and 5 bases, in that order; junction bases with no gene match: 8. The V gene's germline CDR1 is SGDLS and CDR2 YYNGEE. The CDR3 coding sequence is TGTGCCAGCAGCGTAGGTGGTAGCGGGAGTTTTGAGACCCAGTACTTC. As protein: CASSVGGSGSFETQYF.

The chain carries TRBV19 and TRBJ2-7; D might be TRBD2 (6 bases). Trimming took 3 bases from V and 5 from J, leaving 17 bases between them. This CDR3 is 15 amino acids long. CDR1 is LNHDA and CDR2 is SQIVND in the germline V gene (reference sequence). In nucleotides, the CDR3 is TGTGCCAGTAGTATTTGGCGGCAGGGAGGCAACGAGCAGTACTTC. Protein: CASSIWRQGGNEQYF. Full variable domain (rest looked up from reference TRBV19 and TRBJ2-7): DGGITQSPKYLFRKEGQNVTLSCEQNLNHDAMYWYRQDPGQGLRLIYYSQIVNDFQKGDIAEGYSVSREKKESFPLTVTSAQKNPTAFYLCASSIWRQGGNEQYFGPGTRLTVT.

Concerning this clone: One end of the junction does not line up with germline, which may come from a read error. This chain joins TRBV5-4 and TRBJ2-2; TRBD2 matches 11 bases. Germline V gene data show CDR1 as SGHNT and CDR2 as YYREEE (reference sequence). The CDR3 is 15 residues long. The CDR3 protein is CASTLTSGKTGELFF. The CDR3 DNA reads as TGTGCCAGCACCTTGACTAGCGGGAAAACCGGGGAGCTGTTTTTT.

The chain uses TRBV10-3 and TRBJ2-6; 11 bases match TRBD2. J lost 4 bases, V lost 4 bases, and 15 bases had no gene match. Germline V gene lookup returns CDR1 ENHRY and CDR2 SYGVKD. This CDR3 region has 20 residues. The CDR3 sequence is CAISGDKALAGVAGANVLTF. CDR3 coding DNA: TGTGCCATCAGTGGGGATAAAGCACTAGCGGGAGTAGCAGGGGCCAACGTCCTGACTTTC.